At least ten counts were recorded for the clone carrying this T cell receptor beta chain. Germline CDR1 and CDR2: KGHSH and LQKENI. J gave up 9 bases and V 3 bases, and 11 bases lay outside the gene matches. The CDR3 runs 15 residues. Researchers took RNA transcripts and amplified the TCR beta CDR3 regions from them. During a first-round RT-PCR of the TCR CDR3, the HTBI primer set was used. MiXCR, applied by TCRdb to the multiplex PCR reads, yields one record per CDR3 protein. The sample yields about 300,000 distinct CDR3 sequences, approximately 13% seen once. The sample comes from a study of T cells in Graves' hyperthyroidism and ophthalmopathy. Researchers defined stable Graves' hyperthyroidism as no ophthalmopathy progression within 18 months. Uncontrolled infection, other autoimmune disease, pregnancy or lactation excluded patients.

The sample consisted of blood. The origin of this receptor is a middle-aged woman with Graves' hyperthyroidism. The gene calls are TRBV18 and TRBJ1-1; 9 bases align to TRBD1. CDR3 nucleotide sequence: TGTGCCAGCTCACCTCGGACAGGGGAAGGTGGAAAAGCTTTCTTT. Its translation is CASSPRTGEGGKAFF. The entire variable domain, with the rest obtained from reference TRBV18 and TRBJ1-1, is as follows: NAGVMQNPRHLVRRRGQEARLRCSPMKGHSHVYWYRQLPEEGLKFMVYLQKENIIDESGMPKERFSAEFPKEGPSILRIQQVVRGDSAAYFCASSPRTGEGGKAFFGQGTRLTVV.